Listed below are T cell receptor beta chains from one sample, sequenced in a study of Graves' ophthalmopathy and Graves' hyperthyroidism. One entry per CDR3 protein, called by TCRdb with MiXCR from the multiplex PCR reads. The sample yields hundreds of thousands of distinct CDR3 sequences, about 41% seen once. Sequenced input: peripheral blood. The source of these receptors is an adult man with Graves' ophthalmopathy. Each CDR3 is given with its conserved first and last residue. Fields, in order: J gene, V gene, clone size, D gene, CDR3 protein, CDR3 DNA. D genes are given only for firm matches. Only some rows state a clone size, as once, few, many or a class for expanded clones.

J: TRBJ1-5; V: TRBV7-9; size: few; D: .; CDR3: CASSLDYQPQHF; DNA: TGTGCCAGCAGCTTAGACTATCAGCCCCAGCATTTT
J: TRBJ1-2; V: TRBV13; size: few; D: TRBD1; CDR3: CASSLGLGQNYGYTF; DNA: TGTGCCAGCAGCTTAGGCCTGGGACAGAACTATGGCTACACCTTC
J: TRBJ1-1; V: TRBV11-1; size: many; D: .; CDR3: CASSFQEGNTEAFF; DNA: TGTGCCAGCAGCTTTCAGGAGGGGAACACTGAAGCTTTCTTT
J: TRBJ1-1; V: TRBV24-1; size: many; D: .; CDR3: CATSDRPGQNTEAFF; DNA: TGTGCCACCAGTGATCGCCCGGGACAGAACACTGAAGCTTTCTTT
J: TRBJ1-1; V: TRBV5-1; size: many; D: .; CDR3: CASSLVLLESEAFF; DNA: TGCGCCAGCAGCTTGGTCCTCCTTGAGTCTGAAGCTTTCTTT
J: TRBJ2-7; V: TRBV5-6; size: many; D: .; CDR3: CASSTEEVQYF; DNA: TGTGCCAGCAGCACTGAGGAGGTGCAGTACTTC
J: TRBJ2-5; V: TRBV20-1; size: few; D: TRBD2; CDR3: CSATTGTSGQTQYF; DNA: TGCAGTGCAACAACCGGGACTAGCGGGCAGACCCAGTACTTC
J: TRBJ2-7; V: TRBV11-2; size: .; D: .; CDR3: CASSRDAVDTSYEQYF; DNA: TGCGCCAGCAGCCGAGATGCTGTTGACACCTCCTACGAGCAGTACTTC
J: TRBJ1-5; V: TRBV25-1; size: .; D: TRBD1; CDR3: CASSEPSGQGPLPQHF; DNA: TGTGCCAGCAGTGAACCATCGGGACAGGGGCCTCTGCCCCAGCATTTT
J: TRBJ1-3; V: TRBV25-1; size: .; D: TRBD1; CDR3: CASSSGGGGHSGNTIYF; DNA: TGTGCCAGCAGCTCAGGGGGTGGGGGCCACTCTGGAAACACCATATATTTT
J: TRBJ1-1; V: TRBV7-9; size: few; D: .; CDR3: CASSSRLPGLRNTEAFF; DNA: TGTGCCAGCAGCTCCCGATTACCGGGACTGAGAAACACTGAAGCTTTCTTT
J: TRBJ2-5; V: TRBV20-1; size: many; D: .; CDR3: CSAREEGRVRQETQYF; DNA: TGCAGTGCTAGAGAGGAAGGCAGAGTCCGACAAGAGACCCAGTACTTC
J: TRBJ1-1; V: TRBV15; size: .; D: TRBD1; CDR3: CATSSWTGAHTEAFF; DNA: TGTGCCACCAGCAGCTGGACAGGGGCACACACTGAAGCTTTCTTT
J: TRBJ1-5; V: TRBV7-8; size: many; D: TRBD1; CDR3: CASRRDRGFSPQHF; DNA: TGTGCCAGCAGGCGGGACAGGGGGTTCTCGCCCCAGCATTTT
J: TRBJ2-5; V: TRBV20-1; size: few; D: TRBD1; CDR3: CSARVGSWDRGQETQYF; DNA: TGCAGTGCTAGAGTCGGGTCTTGGGACAGGGGCCAAGAGACCCAGTACTTC
J: TRBJ2-7; V: TRBV29-1; size: many; D: .; CDR3: CSGGQTYEQYF; DNA: TGCAGCGGTGGACAGACCTACGAGCAGTACTTC
J: TRBJ2-1; V: TRBV7-8; size: once; D: .; CDR3: CASSSDRLYNEQFF; DNA: TGTGCCAGCAGCAGTGACAGGTTGTACAATGAGCAGTTCTTC
J: TRBJ1-6; V: TRBV25-1; size: .; D: TRBD1; CDR3: CASRGQGVLSPLHF; DNA: TGTGCCAGCAGGGGACAGGGGGTGTTGTCACCCCTCCACTTT
J: TRBJ2-7; V: TRBV11-2; size: few; D: TRBD2; CDR3: CASSLVGLAALAYEQYF; DNA: TGTGCCAGCAGCTTAGTCGGACTAGCCGCATTGGCCTACGAGCAGTACTTC
J: TRBJ1-4; V: TRBV18; size: .; D: TRBD1; CDR3: CASSPQETGNEKLFF; DNA: TGTGCCAGCTCACCACAGGAGACAGGGAATGAAAAACTGTTTTTT
J: TRBJ1-2; V: TRBV20-1; size: many; D: TRBD1; CDR3: CSASGRQGANYGYTF; DNA: TGCAGTGCTTCCGGGAGACAGGGGGCGAACTATGGCTACACCTTC
J: TRBJ2-5; V: TRBV7-2; size: .; D: .; CDR3: CASSPQGEETQYF; DNA: TGTGCCAGCAGTCCCCAAGGGGAAGAGACCCAGTACTTC
J: TRBJ1-3; V: TRBV2; size: many; D: .; CDR3: CASRSTGSGNTIYF; DNA: TGTGCCAGCAGATCCACAGGGAGTGGAAACACCATATATTTT
J: TRBJ2-7; V: TRBV19; size: .; D: .; CDR3: CASSTSRGDEQYF; DNA: TGTGCCAGTAGTACAAGCAGGGGGGACGAGCAGTACTTC
J: TRBJ1-5; V: TRBV15; size: .; D: .; CDR3: CATSSLAGQGNQPQHF; DNA: TGTGCCACCAGCAGCTTGGCCGGGCAGGGGAATCAGCCCCAGCATTTT
J: TRBJ1-3; V: TRBV19; size: many; D: .; CDR3: CASSRGPGNTIYF; DNA: TGTGCCAGTAGTAGGGGGCCTGGAAACACCATATATTTT
J: TRBJ1-1; V: TRBV24-1; size: .; D: .; CDR3: CASSERVPNTEAFF; DNA: TGTGCCAGCAGTGAAAGGGTTCCGAACACTGAAGCTTTCTTT
J: TRBJ1-6; V: TRBV25-1; size: .; D: .; CDR3: CASRGINSPLHF; DNA: TGTGCCAGCCGGGGCATAAATTCACCCCTCCACTTT
J: TRBJ2-7; V: TRBV20-1; size: few; D: .; CDR3: CSARDGGPTYEQYF; DNA: TGCAGTGCTAGAGACGGGGGGCCGACCTACGAGCAGTACTTC
J: TRBJ1-1; V: TRBV7-9; size: many; D: .; CDR3: CAVHKPGRKHEAFF; DNA: TGTGCCGTACACAAACCGGGACGCAAACATGAAGCTTTCTTT
J: TRBJ2-3; V: TRBV29-1; size: once; D: TRBD2; CDR3: CSLTSGRCVTDTQYF; DNA: TGCAGCTTGACTAGCGGGAGATGTGTCACAGATACGCAGTATTTT
J: TRBJ1-6; V: TRBV7-2; size: many; D: .; CDR3: CASSLVGHNNSPLHF; DNA: TGTGCCAGCAGCTTAGTAGGACACAATAATTCACCCCTCCACTTT
J: TRBJ2-7; V: TRBV29-1; size: many; D: .; CDR3: CSVTDPAEQYF; DNA: TGCAGCGTGACCGACCCGGCGGAGCAGTACTTC
J: TRBJ2-5; V: TRBV5-1; size: .; D: TRBD1; CDR3: CASSPLAGGAETQYF; DNA: TGCGCCAGCAGCCCCCTGGCAGGGGGCGCTGAGACCCAGTACTTC
J: TRBJ2-7; V: TRBV5-1; size: many; D: .; CDR3: CASSFDAAAYEQYF; DNA: TGCGCCAGCAGCTTCGACGCAGCCGCCTACGAGCAGTACTTC
J: TRBJ2-5; V: TRBV6-5; size: few; D: .; CDR3: CASTGLGTQYF; DNA: TGTGCCAGTACAGGGTTGGGGACCCAGTACTTC
J: TRBJ1-5; V: TRBV7-8; size: many; D: .; CDR3: CASSQSLQPQHF; DNA: TGTGCCAGCAGCCAATCCTTACAGCCCCAGCATTTT
J: TRBJ2-7; V: TRBV24-1; size: few; D: TRBD1; CDR3: CASSSIKGTGIHEQYF; DNA: TGTGCCAGCAGCTCTATAAAAGGGACAGGGATCCACGAGCAGTACTTC
J: TRBJ1-2; V: TRBV7-2; size: .; D: TRBD1; CDR3: CASSWTGQVGYTF; DNA: TGTGCCAGCAGCTGGACGGGACAGGTGGGCTACACCTTC
J: TRBJ2-2; V: TRBV19; size: .; D: .; CDR3: CASGLLGAGGELFF; DNA: TGTGCCAGCGGGTTATTGGGGGCCGGCGGGGAGCTGTTTTTT
J: TRBJ2-2; V: TRBV2; size: few; D: TRBD1; CDR3: CASRQQGAGTGELFF; DNA: TGTGCCAGCAGACAGCAGGGGGCCGGCACCGGGGAGCTGTTTTTT
J: TRBJ2-5; V: TRBV7-9; size: many; D: TRBD1; CDR3: CASSSPTGGGLETQYF; DNA: TGTGCCAGCAGCTCGCCAACAGGGGGCGGGCTAGAGACCCAGTACTTC
J: TRBJ2-6; V: TRBV10-2; size: .; D: .; CDR3: CASSDAGVNVLTF; DNA: TGCGCCAGCAGTGACGCAGGGGTGAACGTCCTGACTTTC
J: TRBJ2-2; V: TRBV5-1; size: .; D: TRBD2; CDR3: CASSSGTRISGELFF; DNA: TGCGCCAGCAGCTCCGGGACTAGAATTTCCGGGGAGCTGTTTTTT
J: TRBJ2-7; V: TRBV14; size: many; D: .; CDR3: CASSHRQGKDEQYF; DNA: TGTGCCAGCAGCCATCGGCAGGGTAAGGACGAGCAGTACTTC
J: TRBJ1-2; V: TRBV7-8; size: few; D: .; CDR3: CASSQDSIAGDYGYTF; DNA: TGTGCCAGCAGCCAAGATAGTATCGCAGGGGACTATGGCTACACCTTC
J: TRBJ1-1; V: TRBV30; size: .; D: .; CDR3: CAWSVGSMNTEAFF; DNA: TGTGCCTGGAGTGTTGGGAGTATGAACACTGAAGCTTTCTTT
J: TRBJ1-4; V: TRBV29-1; size: .; D: .; CDR3: CSGETSGGGEKLFF; DNA: TGCAGCGGGGAGACTAGCGGGGGAGGGGAAAAGCTGTTTTTT
J: TRBJ2-3; V: TRBV24-1; size: .; D: .; CDR3: CATSDFPGTDTQYF; DNA: TGTGCCACCAGTGATTTTCCCGGCACAGATACGCAGTATTTT
J: TRBJ2-5; V: TRBV7-9; size: .; D: .; CDR3: CASSRGSVWRGTQYF; DNA: TGTGCCAGCAGCCGGGGGTCGGTGTGGCGGGGGACCCAGTACTTC
J: TRBJ2-7; V: TRBV19; size: .; D: TRBD1; CDR3: CASSISDRGLTYEQYF; DNA: TGTGCCAGTAGTATATCCGACAGGGGGTTGACCTACGAGCAGTACTTC
J: TRBJ2-2; V: TRBV14; size: .; D: TRBD1; CDR3: CASSHQTGTVNTGELFF; DNA: TGTGCCAGCAGCCATCAAACAGGGACAGTTAACACCGGGGAGCTGTTTTTT
J: TRBJ2-5; V: TRBV5-8; size: many; D: TRBD2; CDR3: CASSSFGTSFQTQYF; DNA: TGTGCCAGCAGCTCCTTCGGGACTAGCTTTCAGACCCAGTACTTC
J: TRBJ2-7; V: TRBV24-1; size: many; D: .; CDR3: CATEDKAYEQYF; DNA: TGTGCCACCGAGGACAAAGCCTACGAGCAGTACTTC
J: TRBJ1-5; V: TRBV7-9; size: .; D: .; CDR3: CASSYGGFYGNQPQHF; DNA: TGTGCCAGCAGCTATGGGGGGTTTTATGGCAATCAGCCCCAGCATTTT